The clone carrying this T cell receptor (beta chain) showed up many times. Indicated time point: longitudinal time-point 2. TCRdb redid the calling of the 5' RACE reads with MiXCR, one entry per CDR3 protein. The sample shows some 87,000 distinct CDR3 sequences, 5.8% of them seen only once. The sample belongs to a study of neurological immune-mediated disorders. The clonotype was recovered from a woman aged 55-75 years with multiple sclerosis. The sample was PBMCs.

In nucleotides, the CDR3 is TGTGCCAGCAGCCCTGGAGGAAAGACCCAGTACTTC. Translating gives CASSPGGKTQYF. The chain uses TRBV14 and TRBJ2-5; D is possibly TRBD2 (5 bases). The V end was cut by 4 bases, the J end by 6 bases, with 9 bases between. The length of the CDR3 is 12 residues. Germline CDR1 reads SGHDN; CDR2 reads FVKESK.